These T cell receptor beta chains were read from a single sample in a study of response to subunit inactivated influenza vaccine. A single record per CDR3 protein comes from TCRdb applying MiXCR to the RT-PCR reads. The data hold 150,000 or so distinct CDR3 sequences, with around 10% observed a single time. The source was CD8+ T cells sorted from PBMCs, collected about 24 months after vaccination. These receptors originate from a man between 50 and 70 years old who received an inactivated influenza vaccine. The CDR3 runs from the conserved cysteine through the conserved F or W. D genes are given only for firm matches. Rows may omit the clone size; those that give it use once, few, many or a size class.

D,V,J,size,DNA,CDR3
.,TRBV6-1,TRBJ2-2,few,TGTGCCAGCAGAAAAGGGACCTCCACCGGGGAGCTGTTTTTT,CASRKGTSTGELFF
.,TRBV27,TRBJ2-2,few,TGTGCCAGCAGTTTATCAGGGATCGGCGGGGAGCTGTTTTTT,CASSLSGIGGELFF
.,TRBV4-1,TRBJ2-7,.,TGCGCCAGCAGCCAAGAGAGGCAGTACTACGAGCAGTACTTC,CASSQERQYYEQYF
.,TRBV6-5,TRBJ2-1,.,TGTGCCAGCAGTTACGAGGGGAGTGAGCAGTTCTTC,CASSYEGSEQFF
.,TRBV25-1,TRBJ1-2,.,TGTGCCAGCAGTGAATGGGGCGGGAACTATGGCTACACCTTC,CASSEWGGNYGYTF
.,TRBV5-6,TRBJ2-7,few,TGTGCCAGCAGCTGGACTGTCGACACCGAGCAGTACTTC,CASSWTVDTEQYF
TRBD1,TRBV5-1,TRBJ2-2,many,TGCGCCAGCAGCGCGACAGGGGCCGGGGAGCTGTTTTTT,CASSATGAGELFF
TRBD1,TRBV2,TRBJ1-5,.,TGTGCCAGCAGTGAACGGAACAGGGGACACAATCAGCCCCAGCATTTT,CASSERNRGHNQPQHF
TRBD1,TRBV5-1,TRBJ1-5,.,TGCGCCAGCAGCGGAGGGACAGGGATCAATCAGCCCCAGCATTTT,CASSGGTGINQPQHF
TRBD2,TRBV7-9,TRBJ2-5,few,TGTGCCAGCAGCTACCCAAAACCTAGCGGGAGAGAGGAGACCCAGTACTTC,CASSYPKPSGREETQYF
.,TRBV20-1,TRBJ2-7,.,TGCAGTGCTAGAGATTACCAGCGGAACCCCTACGAGCAGTACTTC,CSARDYQRNPYEQYF
.,TRBV9,TRBJ1-2,many,TGTGCCAGCAGCGTAGGGACAGACTATGGCTACACCTTC,CASSVGTDYGYTF
.,TRBV20-1,TRBJ2-5,many,TGCAGTGCTAGCAATCGGGGCGAGACTATTCAAGAGACCCAGTACTTC,CSASNRGETIQETQYF
.,TRBV28,TRBJ2-1,many,TGTGCCAGCAGGGCAATAAATGAGCAGTTCTTC,CASRAINEQFF
.,TRBV21-1,TRBJ2-3,.,TGTGCCAGCAGCATCCCCGGGAACCCGGATCCCACAGATACGCAGTATTTT,CASSIPGNPDPTDTQYF
.,TRBV12-3/TRBV12-4,TRBJ1-2,few,TGTGCCAGCAGTGTGGGAGGCAGCGCCACTGGCTACACCTTC,CASSVGGSATGYTF
.,TRBV12-3/TRBV12-4,TRBJ1-6,.,TGTGCCAGCAGTCTCCAGGGAAATAATTCACCCCTCCACTTT,CASSLQGNNSPLHF
TRBD1,TRBV15,TRBJ2-7,.,TGTGCCACCAGCATCGAACTTCCGGGACAGGGATCCTACGAGCAGTACTTC,CATSIELPGQGSYEQYF
.,TRBV4-3,TRBJ1-4,few,TGCGCCAGCAGCCAGGTCCAATCCTTAGGGGAAAAACTGTTTTTT,CASSQVQSLGEKLFF
.,TRBV7-9,TRBJ1-5,.,TGTGCCAGCAGCCCACATGGGGATCAGCCCCAGCATTTT,CASSPHGDQPQHF
TRBD2,TRBV20-1,TRBJ2-1,few,TGCAGTGCTAGGCGGGGGGGCAATGAGCAGTTCTTC,CSARRGGNEQFF
TRBD2,TRBV19,TRBJ2-2,many,TGTGCCAGTAGTCCTGGGACTAGCGGTCAGGGCGGGGAGCTGTTTTTT,CASSPGTSGQGGELFF
TRBD2,TRBV20-1,TRBJ2-7,.,TGCAGTGCAGGACTAGCGGGAGGGCCCTTGGCCTACGAGCAGTACTTC,CSAGLAGGPLAYEQYF